Here is one T cell receptor beta chain with its context. Using immunoSEQ multiplex PCR, the repertoire was profiled, and TCRdb retains in-frame clones only, with some absent. The repertoire consists of fewer than 350,000 clones, with approximately 87% occurring once and the leading ten covering 12%. The germline V gene has CDR1 SNHLY and CDR2 FYNNEI. Trimming at V came to 4 bases and at J to 0 bases, leaving 13 bases not matched to a gene. The CDR3 sequence is 18 residues long. This record comes from a study of blood T cell repertoires in COVID-19. The sequenced sample consisted of peripheral blood. V usage is TRBV2 and J usage is TRBJ2-3, with 7 bases matching TRBD1. The receptor's source is a woman aged 25 to 45 with COVID-19, enrolled during active disease. As DNA, the CDR3 is TGTGCCAGCAGTGGACAGGGCGCCCGACCTTCTAGCACAGATACGCAGTATTTT. This translates into CASSGQGARPSSTDTQYF.